Here is one TCR beta chain with its context. In the authors' methods: Estimates of nucleated cell counts were drawn from the amplification of reference gene primers. The data were produced by immunoSEQ multiplex PCR, yet TCRdb's version contains in-frame clones alone and is incomplete. V and J calls and clone size are as listed in that table; D and trimming were resolved from the DNA. The table has 90,000 to 120,000 clones, 88% seen once; the top ten hold 6.8%. V was shortened by 7 bases and J by 6 bases, with 18 bases between the two germline ends. The CDR3 has 13 amino acids. Germline values: CDR1 GTSNPN, CDR2 SVGIG (reference sequence). The sample originates from a study of blood T cell repertoires in COVID-19. Turning to the study itself: Samples of COVID-19 (acute and convalescent) were obtained from the United States, Italy and Spain. Sample material is recorded as cDNA or gDNA derived from T cells, B-cell-depleted T cells, or PBMCs.

The sequencing input was peripheral blood. The clonotype was recovered from a man aged 45-65 years with active or convalescent COVID-19. The J gene is TRBJ1-1, the V gene TRBV30; D is possibly TRBD1 (6 bases). The CDR3 here is CASIGQAGAEAFF. CDR3 bases: TGTGCCTCCATAGGACAAGCAGGGGCTGAAGCTTTCTTT.